This TCR beta chain is drawn from a study of blood T cell repertoires in COVID-19. Study-level information: Acute-phase and convalescent COVID-19 samples originated in the United States, Italy and Spain. PBMCs, B-cell-depleted T cells, or T cells provided the cDNA or gDNA that made up the material.

Between the trimmed V and J ends, which lost 0 bases and 0 bases, there was a span of 12 bases. This CDR3 contains 17 residues. CDR1 is LGHNA and CDR2 is YNFKEQ in the germline V gene. The authors' processing: Using reference gene primer amplification, nucleated cell counts were estimated. Profiling relied on immunoSEQ multiplex PCR, and the TCRdb table lists in-frame clones only, not all of them. V and J calls and clone size are copied from that table; D and trimming were computed from the DNA. The sample includes approximately 96,000 clones, about 88% of them seen just once. The chain couples TRBV4-2 to TRBJ1-3; maybe TRBD1 (5 bases). The clonotype was recovered from an elderly woman with acute or convalescent COVID-19. Sequenced sample: peripheral blood. The CDR3 reads CASSQDVGGDSGNTIYF. In DNA form, the CDR3 reads TGTGCCAGCAGCCAAGATGTCGGGGGGGACTCTGGAAACACCATATATTTT.